This T cell receptor (beta chain) was sequenced in a study of blood T cells in healthy people across ages. Broader study findings: Researchers report that TCR beta diversity correlated strongly with naive T cell percentage. Naive CD4+ cell counts and diversity both ran higher in long-lived than in aged donors.

PCR was performed a second time for roughly 7 to 11 cycles using a sample-barcoded 5' primer and a J-beta primer mix. Every cDNA was tagged by a template-switch adaptor with 12 random nucleotides. MiXCR, applied by TCRdb to the 5' RACE reads, yields one record per CDR3 protein. In the table there are about 640,000 distinct CDR3 sequences, roughly 53% of which are singletons. The CDR3 contains 13 residues. V lost 4 bases to trimming and J lost 3 bases, with 7 bases between them. CDR1 is WSHSY and CDR2 is SAAADI in the germline V gene. A word on this clonotype: What it binds is unknown.

The sequenced sample was blood. The chain carries TRBV10-2 and TRBJ1-5; no definite D call. This TCR was recovered from a man between 60 and 75 years old in good health. This CDR3 is CASSATVNQPQHF. As DNA, the CDR3 is TGCGCCAGCAGTGCCACCGTCAATCAGCCCCAGCATTTT.